Listed below are T cell receptor beta chains from one sample, sequenced in a study of breast tumors, draining lymph nodes, adjacent tissues. TCRdb re-called the multiplex PCR reads through MiXCR, storing one row per CDR3 protein. The sample records fewer than 250,000 distinct CDR3 sequences, roughly 32% being singletons. Sample: axillary lymph node tissue. These receptors all stem from a female donor with breast cancer. Some clones in this sample may be carry-over from other donors' samples. Each CDR3 is given with its conserved first and last residue. The order of the fields is D gene, J gene, V gene, clone size, CDR3 protein, CDR3 DNA. D genes are given only for firm matches. The size of a clone is reported for some rows only, either as once, few or many, or as a class for expanded clones.

D gene: -; J gene: TRBJ1-6; V gene: TRBV20-1; clone size: many; CDR3 protein: CSARDRSRSYNSPLHF; CDR3 DNA: TGCAGTGCTAGAGATCGCAGTCGCTCCTATAATTCACCCCTCCACTTT
D gene: -; J gene: TRBJ2-3; V gene: TRBV20-1; clone size: many; CDR3 protein: CSAIADTQYF; CDR3 DNA: TGCAGTGCTATAGCAGATACGCAGTATTTT
D gene: TRBD1; J gene: TRBJ1-2; V gene: TRBV19; clone size: -; CDR3 protein: CASTPRDRDYGYTF; CDR3 DNA: TGTGCCAGTACCCCCCGGGACAGGGACTATGGCTACACCTTC
D gene: TRBD2; J gene: TRBJ2-7; V gene: TRBV24-1; clone size: -; CDR3 protein: CATSDQGLAGDYEQYF; CDR3 DNA: TGTGCCACCAGTGATCAGGGACTAGCGGGAGACTACGAGCAGTACTTC
D gene: -; J gene: TRBJ1-1; V gene: TRBV7-6; clone size: -; CDR3 protein: CASSLESGVSTEAFF; CDR3 DNA: TGTGCCAGCAGCTTAGAGTCAGGGGTTTCCACTGAAGCTTTCTTT
D gene: -; J gene: TRBJ1-5; V gene: TRBV6-5; clone size: many; CDR3 protein: CASSYSYPSPQHF; CDR3 DNA: TGTGCCAGCAGTTACTCGTATCCCTCCCCCCAGCATTTT
D gene: -; J gene: TRBJ2-5; V gene: TRBV7-2; clone size: many; CDR3 protein: CASSLANRETQYF; CDR3 DNA: TGTGCCAGCAGCTTAGCGAACAGAGAGACCCAGTACTTC
D gene: -; J gene: TRBJ2-5; V gene: TRBV12-3/TRBV12-4; clone size: once; CDR3 protein: CASRARKEGESETQYF; CDR3 DNA: TGTGCCAGCAGGGCTCGGAAGGAGGGAGAGTCAGAGACCCAGTACTTC
D gene: TRBD2; J gene: TRBJ2-1; V gene: TRBV4-2; clone size: -; CDR3 protein: CASSKGVAGGYDEQFF; CDR3 DNA: TGTGCCAGCAGCAAAGGGGTAGCGGGAGGGTACGATGAGCAGTTCTTC
D gene: -; J gene: TRBJ1-5; V gene: TRBV20-1; clone size: many; CDR3 protein: CSARQPYSNQPQHF; CDR3 DNA: TGCAGTGCCAGACAGCCTTATAGCAATCAGCCCCAGCATTTT
D gene: -; J gene: TRBJ2-3; V gene: TRBV12-5; clone size: -; CDR3 protein: CASGLVLRGGPPDTQYF; CDR3 DNA: TGTGCTAGTGGTTTGGTACTCAGGGGGGGGCCCCCAGATACGCAGTATTTT
D gene: TRBD2; J gene: TRBJ2-5; V gene: TRBV7-6; clone size: many; CDR3 protein: CASSFAGTSGGGEPQYF; CDR3 DNA: TGTGCCAGCAGCTTCGCCGGGACTAGCGGGGGAGGGGAGCCCCAGTACTTC
D gene: TRBD1; J gene: TRBJ2-5; V gene: TRBV14; clone size: -; CDR3 protein: CASSPNRGQETQSF; CDR3 DNA: TGTGCCAGCAGCCCGAACAGGGGGCAAGAGACCCAGTCCTTC
D gene: -; J gene: TRBJ2-7; V gene: TRBV20-1; clone size: -; CDR3 protein: CTRLGSEQYF; CDR3 DNA: TGCACCCGCTTGGGGTCCGAGCAGTACTTC
D gene: -; J gene: TRBJ1-3; V gene: TRBV5-1; clone size: many; CDR3 protein: CASSLEPRWDTIYF; CDR3 DNA: TGCGCCAGCAGCTTGGAGCCGCGGTGGGACACCATATATTTT
D gene: -; J gene: TRBJ2-5; V gene: TRBV20-1; clone size: many; CDR3 protein: CSARVSPYQETQYF; CDR3 DNA: TGCAGTGCTAGAGTGTCGCCGTACCAAGAGACCCAGTACTTC
D gene: -; J gene: TRBJ1-1; V gene: TRBV9; clone size: -; CDR3 protein: CASSVGGGADTEAFF; CDR3 DNA: TGTGCCAGCAGCGTAGGCGGGGGCGCGGACACTGAAGCTTTCTTT
D gene: -; J gene: TRBJ1-1; V gene: TRBV29-1; clone size: few; CDR3 protein: CSGRAGTYTEAFF; CDR3 DNA: TGCAGCGGTCGCGCCGGGACCTACACTGAAGCTTTCTTT
D gene: TRBD2; J gene: TRBJ2-3; V gene: TRBV10-1; clone size: many; CDR3 protein: CASSHIPGLASTDTQYF; CDR3 DNA: TGCGCCAGCAGCCACATTCCGGGACTAGCGAGCACAGATACGCAGTATTTT
D gene: TRBD1; J gene: TRBJ2-1; V gene: TRBV10-2; clone size: many; CDR3 protein: CASSEGTVLSDEQFF; CDR3 DNA: TGCGCCAGCAGTGAGGGGACAGTTTTGTCGGATGAGCAGTTCTTC